These 12 T cell receptor beta chains were sequenced from one sample in a study of neurological immune-mediated disorders. TCRdb itself ran the 5' RACE reads through MiXCR, one entry per CDR3 protein. The sample includes approximately 60,000 distinct CDR3 sequences, approximately 4% of them seen just once. The sample was PBMCs. These receptors were obtained from a man between 45 and 60 years old with multiple sclerosis.

This clonotype was found many times. The J gene is TRBJ2-1, the V gene TRBV20-1; no clear D gene. CDR1 and CDR2 from the germline V gene are DFQATT and SNEGSKA (reference sequence). The CDR3 has 14 residues. The V end was cut by 0 bases, the J end by 5 bases, with 11 bases between. The CDR3 here is CSARDRDHHNEQFF. For the CDR3, the DNA is TGCAGTGCTAGAGATCGAGACCATCACAATGAGCAGTTCTTC.

In this sample, this clonotype turned up a few times. One junction end disagrees with the germline gene, perhaps due to a read error. The chain couples TRBV28 to TRBJ1-5; 10 positions agree with TRBD1. This CDR3 is built from 15 residues. In germline, CDR1 is MDHEN, CDR2 SYDVKM. The DNA of the CDR3 is TGTGCCAGCACTATCGGGACAGGGGTCGGTCAGCCCCAGAATTTT. It codes for CASTIGTGVGQPQNF.

This clonotype was detected a few times. CDR3 sequence reads: CASSRIGTEAFF. The CDR3 DNA follows: TGTGCCAGCAGCCGGATCGGGACTGAAGCTTTCTTT. The chain has TRBV6-5 and TRBJ1-1; D call uncertain. Trimming shortened V by 6 bases and J by 5 bases, and 10 bases separated the two germline ends. The V gene's germline CDR1 is MNHEY and CDR2 SVGAGI. CDR3 length: 12 amino acids.

This clonotype was picked up many times. The CDR3 nucleotides are TGTGCCAGCAGCTTAGGCGTCTCTGGGGCCAACGTCCTGACTTTC. Encoded protein: CASSLGVSGANVLTF. The chain links TRBV7-9 to TRBJ2-6; D is unclear. The ends were cut back, 1 base at V and 0 bases at J, with 4 bases in the middle. This CDR3 has 15 residues. Looked up from germline, CDR1 is SEHNR and CDR2 is FQNEAQ (reference sequence).

This clonotype occurred many times. V is TRBV10-2 and J is TRBJ2-7; 7 nucleotides agree with TRBD1. Germline V CDR1 and CDR2: WSHSY, SAAADI. The junction had 8 bases not matched to a gene; V was cut back by 2 bases and J by 1 base. The CDR3 consists of 16 residues. CDR3 nucleotide sequence: TGCGCCAGCAGTGAGCTAGGACAGGCCAAATCCTACGAGCAGTACTTC. It specifies CASSELGQAKSYEQYF.

This clonotype was seen many times. The chain uses TRBV5-1 and TRBJ2-4; no firm D call. Germline lookup yields CDR1 SGHRS and CDR2 YFSETQ. The CDR3 length is 13 residues. V shed 0 bases and J shed 8 bases, with 9 bases lying between them. CDR3 sequence reads: CASSLDEGYIQYF. CDR3 in DNA: TGCGCCAGCAGCTTGGATGAAGGGTACATTCAGTACTTC. Full variable domain (rest looked up from reference TRBV5-1 and TRBJ2-4): KAGVTQTPRYLIKTRGQQVTLSCSPISGHRSVSWYQQTPGQGLQFLFEYFSETQRNKGNFPGRFSGRQFSNSRSEMNVSTLELGDSALYLCASSLDEGYIQYFGAGTRLSVL.

This clonotype showed up many times. The CDR3 loop is CASSTTLGTSYEQYF. The CDR3 coding sequence is TGTGCCAGCAGTACCACACTGGGAACCTCCTACGAGCAGTACTTC. The gene calls are TRBV28 and TRBJ2-7; no reliable D call. Trimming removed 5 bases from V and 0 bases from J, with 14 bases in between. Germline V gives CDR1 MDHEN, CDR2 SYDVKM. The CDR3 runs to 15 residues.

This clonotype was observed at least ten times. The genes are TRBV6-5 and TRBJ2-7; D remains ambiguous. The germline V gene has CDR1 MNHEY and CDR2 SVGAGI. Trimming cost V 2 bases and J 5 bases, with 10 bases left between them. The CDR3 is 13 amino acids. In DNA form, the CDR3 reads TGTGCCAGCAGTTACGGGTTTGGGAACGAGCAGTACTTC. Translated: CASSYGFGNEQYF.

The genes are TRBV3-1 and TRBJ2-5, with D maybe TRBD2 (5 bases). V dropped 3 bases and J dropped 0 bases, with 14 bases sitting between them. Germline V gives CDR1 LGHDT, CDR2 YNNKEL (reference sequence). The CDR3 is made up of 16 amino acids. This CDR3 is CASSHIKRRDQETQYF. CDR3 in DNA: TGTGCCAGCAGCCATATCAAGCGGAGAGACCAAGAGACCCAGTACTTC.

This clonotype has ten or more counts. J is TRBJ2-6 and V is TRBV4-1; D tentatively fits TRBD1 or TRBD2 (5 bases each). The CDR3 covers 18 residues. Germline CDR1 reads MGHRA; CDR2 reads YSYEKL. V was pared by 1 base and J by 0 bases, with 13 bases between. CDR3 region: CASSQAGPQISGANVLTF. CDR3 sequence (DNA): TGCGCCAGCAGCCAAGCGGGACCCCAAATCTCTGGGGCCAACGTCCTGACTTTC.

A remark on this clonotype: A much more abundant neighbour one base away suggests this may be a read error. Here the CDR3 omits its conserved ending phenylalanine or tryptophan, so a read error is the likely source. This chain joins TRBV2 and TRBJ2-4, with D maybe TRBD2 (5 bases). The germline CDR1 and CDR2 sequences are SNHLY and FYNNEI. Trimming cost V 3 bases and J 0 bases, with 6 bases left between them. The CDR3 totals 14 residues. The CDR3 nucleotides read TGTGCCAGCAGTGACGAGGGAGCCAAAAACATTCAGTACATC. Residues: CASSDEGAKNIQYI.

Only a few counts were recorded for this clonotype. The chain uses TRBV6-5 and TRBJ2-7; weak D call: TRBD2 (5 bases). V was trimmed by 4 bases and J by 11 bases, leaving 12 bases between them. The CDR3 has 11 amino acids. The germline V gene has CDR1 MNHEY and CDR2 SVGAGI. For the CDR3, the DNA is TGTGCCAGCAGTTCCCGGACTTTTGAGTACTTC. This sequence encodes CASSSRTFEYF.